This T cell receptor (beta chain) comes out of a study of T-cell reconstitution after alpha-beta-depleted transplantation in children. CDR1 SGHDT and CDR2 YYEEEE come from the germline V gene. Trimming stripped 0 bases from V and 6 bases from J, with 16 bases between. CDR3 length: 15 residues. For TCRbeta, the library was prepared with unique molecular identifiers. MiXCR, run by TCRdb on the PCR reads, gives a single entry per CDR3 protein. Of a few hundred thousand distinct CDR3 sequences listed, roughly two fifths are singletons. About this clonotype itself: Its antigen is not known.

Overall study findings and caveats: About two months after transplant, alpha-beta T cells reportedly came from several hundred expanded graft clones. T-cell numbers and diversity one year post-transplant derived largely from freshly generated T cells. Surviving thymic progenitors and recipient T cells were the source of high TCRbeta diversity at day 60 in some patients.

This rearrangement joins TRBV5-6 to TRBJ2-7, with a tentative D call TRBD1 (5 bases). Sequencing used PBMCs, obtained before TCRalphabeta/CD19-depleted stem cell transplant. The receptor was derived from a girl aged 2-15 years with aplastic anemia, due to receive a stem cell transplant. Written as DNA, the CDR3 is TGTGCCAGCAGCTTGGGATGGAAGGGGAACGGCGAGCAGTACTTC. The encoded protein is CASSLGWKGNGEQYF.